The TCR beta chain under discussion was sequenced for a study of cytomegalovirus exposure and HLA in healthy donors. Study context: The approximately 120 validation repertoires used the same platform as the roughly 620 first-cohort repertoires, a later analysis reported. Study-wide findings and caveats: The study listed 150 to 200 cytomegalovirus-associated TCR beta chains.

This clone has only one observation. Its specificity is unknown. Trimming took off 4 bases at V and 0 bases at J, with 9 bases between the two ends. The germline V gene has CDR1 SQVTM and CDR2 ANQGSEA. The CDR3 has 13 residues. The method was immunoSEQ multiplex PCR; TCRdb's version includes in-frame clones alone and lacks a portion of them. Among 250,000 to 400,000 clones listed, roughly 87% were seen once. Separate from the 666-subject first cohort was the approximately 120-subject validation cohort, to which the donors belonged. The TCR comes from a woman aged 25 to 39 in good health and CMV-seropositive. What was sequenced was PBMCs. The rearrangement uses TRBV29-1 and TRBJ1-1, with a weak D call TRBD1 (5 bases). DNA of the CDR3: TGCAGCGTTGTACGGGGGATGAACACTGAAGCTTTCTTT. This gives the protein CSVVRGMNTEAFF.